This TCR beta chain comes out of a study of T cells in Graves' hyperthyroidism and ophthalmopathy. Regions amplified from RNA transcripts were the TCR beta CDR3 regions. First-round RT-PCR targeting the TCR CDR3 was performed with the HTBI primer set. TCRdb reprocessed the multiplex PCR reads with MiXCR, giving one entry per CDR3 protein. Found here are a few hundred thousand distinct CDR3 sequences, roughly 14% of them singletons; the top ten hold around 7.5%. Notes on this clonotype: Its cognate antigen is unknown.

Researchers barred patients who had uncontrolled infection, other autoimmune disease, pregnancy or lactation. This sample holds PBMCs from 9.5 to 10 ml fresh peripheral blood. Study findings and constraints: A median 6.5 months before onset, the model predicted ophthalmopathy.

The specimen was blood. The sequence was collected from a woman aged 25-40 years with Graves' hyperthyroidism.

The CDR3 DNA follows: TGTGCCAGCAGCGCAGGACAGGTCGGGAGTCAGCCCCAGCATTTT. Amino acid sequence: CASSAGQVGSQPQHF. The J gene is TRBJ1-5, the V gene TRBV9, with 7 bases that match TRBD1. Trimming removed 3 bases from V and 6 bases from J; junction bases left unmatched: 9. CDR3 size: 15 residues. The V gene's germline CDR1 is SGDLS and CDR2 YYNGEE.